This T cell receptor beta chain comes out of a study of blood T cell repertoires in COVID-19. How the authors handled the data: The authors estimated nucleated cell counts from reference gene primer amplification. Profiling relied on immunoSEQ multiplex PCR, and the TCRdb table lists in-frame clones only, not all of them. That table supplies the V and J calls and clone size; D and trimming were determined from the DNA. The repertoire includes some 190,000 clones, 82% of them detected once, and approximately 8% sits in the top ten. Source material: peripheral blood. The TCR comes from a woman in her sixties with COVID-19, enrolled during active disease.

The CDR3 here is CASSIGPSGRSTDTQYF. CDR3 sequence (DNA): TGTGCCAGTAGTATCGGGCCTAGCGGGCGGAGCACAGATACGCAGTATTTT. V and J are TRBV19 and TRBJ2-3; 8 bases align to TRBD2. The trim removed 3 bases at V and 0 bases at J, leaving 8 bases unmatched. Germline CDR1 and CDR2: LNHDA and SQIVND (reference sequence). The CDR3 is made up of 17 amino acids.